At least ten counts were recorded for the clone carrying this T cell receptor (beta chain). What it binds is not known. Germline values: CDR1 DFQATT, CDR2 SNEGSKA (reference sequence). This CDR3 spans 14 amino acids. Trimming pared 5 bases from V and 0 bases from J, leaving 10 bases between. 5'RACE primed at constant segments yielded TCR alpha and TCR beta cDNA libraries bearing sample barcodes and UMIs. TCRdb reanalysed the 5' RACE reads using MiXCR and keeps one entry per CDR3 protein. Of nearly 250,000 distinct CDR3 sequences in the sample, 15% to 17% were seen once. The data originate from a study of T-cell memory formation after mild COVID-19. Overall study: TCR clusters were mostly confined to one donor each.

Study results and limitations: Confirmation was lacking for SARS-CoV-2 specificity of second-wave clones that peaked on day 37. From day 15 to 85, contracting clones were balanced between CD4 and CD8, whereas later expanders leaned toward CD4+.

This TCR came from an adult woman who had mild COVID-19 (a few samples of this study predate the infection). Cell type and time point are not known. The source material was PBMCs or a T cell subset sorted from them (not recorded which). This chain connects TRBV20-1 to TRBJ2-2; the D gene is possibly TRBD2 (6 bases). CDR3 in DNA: TGCAGTGCTTCTAGCGAGACGAACACCGGGGAGCTGTTTTTT. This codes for CSASSETNTGELFF.